This T cell receptor beta chain was observed in a study of spatial heterogeneity in lung cancer. TCRdb processed the 5' RACE reads anew with MiXCR; each CDR3 protein has one entry. Here the sample spans 1,500 to 2,000 distinct CDR3 sequences, 8.2% being singletons. Within the sample, this clonotype is medium-sized. Its antigen is currently unknown. General study points: Mutation counts in tumors were tracked by counts of expanded intratumoral alpha and beta TCRs.

From germline, CDR1 is GTSNPN and CDR2 SVGIG (reference sequence). CDR3 size: 15 residues. V was pared by 2 bases and J by 4 bases, with 15 bases between. Sample time point: sample taken at primary tumor resection. Whole RNA obtained from tumor, nontumor lung or frozen PBMC underwent sequencing without sorting. The source of this sequence is a male donor with early-stage non-small cell lung cancer. Sample: lung tumor tissue, taken at surgery. The rearrangement joins TRBV30 to TRBJ1-5; no reliable D call. The CDR3 spells CAWSKDGQANQPQHF. The CDR3 DNA reads as TGTGCCTGGAGTAAGGACGGGCAAGCAAATCAGCCCCAGCATTTT. Together with reference TRBV30 and TRBJ1-5, the CDR3 gives the full variable domain: SQTIHQWPATLVQPVGSPLSLECTVEGTSNPNLYWYRQAAGRGLQLLFYSVGIGQISSEVPQNLSASRPQDRQFILSSKKLLLSDSGFYLCAWSKDGQANQPQHFGDGTRLSIL.